Presented here are 29 T cell receptor beta chains from one specimen sequenced in a study of T cell repertoires in cytomegalovirus infection. TCRdb reprocessed the reads via MiXCR and lists one record per CDR3 protein. Of approximately 500,000 distinct CDR3 sequences listed, about 15% are singletons. Sample: CD8+ T cells from PBMCs. The receptors come from a human donor in good health (CMV status not recorded). Some clones in this sample may be carry-over from other donors' samples.

This clonotype has only a few counts. The V gene is TRBV29-1, the J gene TRBJ1-1; TRBD1 is a possible D gene (5 bases). The V and J ends lost 3 bases and 1 base respectively, with 6 bases between them. Germline CDR1 SQVTM, CDR2 ANQGSEA. The CDR3 sequence is 12 residues long. CDR3 nucleotides: TGCAGCGTTGACGGGGGGAACACTGAAGCTTTCTTT. Amino acid sequence: CSVDGGNTEAFF.

The V gene is TRBV6-1, the J gene TRBJ2-7; D is possibly TRBD1 (5 bases). The V end was cut by 5 bases, the J end by 0 bases, with 14 bases between. The CDR3 totals 15 residues. Germline values: CDR1 MNHNS, CDR2 SASEGT. The CDR3 here is CASSSMGPPSYEQYF. In DNA form, the CDR3 reads TGTGCCAGCAGTTCGATGGGGCCTCCCTCCTACGAGCAGTACTTC.

The table lists this clonotype with many counts. This chain uses TRBV7-9 with TRBJ2-7; D gene unclear. This CDR3 spans 12 amino acids. V lost 3 bases and J 5 bases, leaving 8 bases between the germline ends. Germline V gene data show CDR1 as SEHNR and CDR2 as FQNEAQ (reference sequence). The CDR3 region has the DNA TGTGCCAGCAGCTTCCTAGGAGACGAGCAGTACTTC. Amino acids: CASSFLGDEQYF.

This clonotype was counted ten times or more. The rearrangement links TRBV6-1 to TRBJ2-5; D is ambiguous. Trimming took 4 bases from V and 5 from J, leaving 17 bases between them. This CDR3 contains 15 residues. Germline V gene lookup returns CDR1 MNHNS and CDR2 SASEGT. Here the CDR3 reads CASSVFQAPRETQYF. CDR3 DNA: TGTGCCAGCAGTGTATTTCAAGCGCCACGCGAGACCCAGTACTTC.

The rearrangement joins TRBV28 to TRBJ2-2, with D tentatively TRBD1 (6 bases). The CDR3 is made up of 14 amino acids. V lost 10 bases, J lost 12 bases, and 24 bases lay in between. Germline V gene data show CDR1 as MDHEN and CDR2 as SYDVKM. The CDR3 reads CATRFLTGHVKLFF. CDR3 nucleotides: TGTGCCACCCGTTTCCTGACGGGACATGTAAAGCTGTTTTTT.

Points on this clonotype: Just one base apart from a much larger clone, this may be a read error. No conserved phenylalanine or tryptophan ends this CDR3, so it is likely a read error. The V call is TRBV7-9, the J call TRBJ2-5, with 7 bases fitting TRBD1. From germline, CDR1 is SEHNR and CDR2 FQNEAQ (reference sequence). The ends lost 4 bases at V and 1 base at J; junction bases unmatched: 3. CDR3 length: 14 amino acids. CDR3 sequence (DNA): TGTGCCAGCAGCTCGGACAGGCTCCAAGAGACCCAGTACATC. Its protein is CASSSDRLQETQYI.

Here the CDR3 reads CASSLPLYEQYF. The CDR3 DNA sequence: TGTGCCAGCAGTTTACCTCTCTACGAGCAGTACTTC. The rearrangement uses TRBV28 and TRBJ2-7; D ambiguous. Germline CDR1 MDHEN, CDR2 SYDVKM. This CDR3 spans 12 amino acids. V was cut by 2 bases and J by 3 bases, with 5 bases left in between.

This clonotype came up many times. The chain links TRBV7-3 to TRBJ2-1; 8 bases are a match to TRBD2. Germline CDR1 is SGHTA and CDR2 is FQGTGA. The length of the CDR3 is 15 residues. V lost 4 bases, J lost 6 bases, and 8 bases stayed unmatched. CDR3 sequence: CASSSSGRKSNEQFF. Written as DNA, the CDR3 is TGTGCCAGCAGCTCGAGCGGGAGAAAGAGCAATGAGCAGTTCTTC. The complete variable domain, with remaining parts taken from reference TRBV7-3 and TRBJ2-1, reads GAGVSQTPSNKVTEKGKYVELRCDPISGHTALYWYRQSLGQGPEFLIYFQGTGAADDSGLPNDRFFAVRPEGSVSTLKIQRTERGDSAVYLCASSSSGRKSNEQFFGPGTRLTVL.

The rearrangement joins TRBV7-9 to TRBJ1-4; 9 bases align to TRBD1. The germline V gene encodes CDR1 SEHNR and CDR2 FQNEAQ (reference sequence). V dropped 6 bases and J dropped 0; count of bases not matched to a gene: 5. The CDR3 is 16 amino acids. The CDR3 spells CASRGDRVATNEKLFF. CDR3 bases: TGTGCCAGCAGGGGGGACAGGGTTGCAACTAATGAAAAACTGTTTTTT.

The sample holds many counts of this clonotype. The J gene is TRBJ2-3, the V gene TRBV11-2; the D is unclear. Deletions cut 4 bases from V and 1 base from J, with 9 bases between. The CDR3 spans 14 residues. CDR1 and CDR2 (germline): SGHAT, FQNNGV. The CDR3 loop is CASSSRIRTDTQYF. Here the CDR3 DNA reads TGTGCCAGCAGCTCAAGGATTCGCACAGATACGCAGTATTTT.

This clonotype was seen at least ten times. CDR3 loop: CASNLLAGNNEQFF. For the CDR3, the DNA is TGTGCCAGCAACCTCCTAGCGGGAAACAATGAGCAGTTCTTC. The chain links TRBV7-2 to TRBJ2-1; 9 bases are a match to TRBD2. Unmatched junction bases numbered 6, after V lost 7 bases and J lost 5 bases. The CDR3 contains 14 residues. The germline V gene has CDR1 SGHTA and CDR2 FQGNSA.

This clonotype occurred a few times. One end of the junction varies from germline; a read error may be responsible. The V gene is TRBV3-1, the J gene TRBJ2-1, with 11 positions matching TRBD2. The germline CDR1 and CDR2 sequences are LGHDT and YNNKEL (reference sequence). The CDR3 length is 16 residues. This CDR3 is CASSEDSGRAINEQFF. As DNA, the CDR3 is TGTGCCAGCAGCGAAGATAGCGGGAGGGCCATCAATGAGCAGTTCTTC.

The sample holds a few counts of this clonotype. V is TRBV19 and J is TRBJ1-6; tentatively, D is TRBD1 (5 bases). Germline CDR1 LNHDA, CDR2 SQIVND (reference sequence). CDR3 length equals 15 residues. The ends were cut back, 7 bases at V and 4 bases at J, with 14 bases in the middle. The CDR3 spells CASNPAGPYNSPLHF. The DNA of the CDR3 is TGTGCCAGTAATCCAGCAGGGCCTTATAATTCACCCCTCCACTTT.

At least ten counts were recorded for this clonotype. The J gene is TRBJ1-1, the V gene TRBV7-9; D is perhaps TRBD1 (5 bases). CDR1 and CDR2 from the germline V gene are SEHNR and FQNEAQ (reference sequence). CDR3 length: 13 amino acids. Between the trimmed V and J ends, which lost 3 bases and 5 bases, there was a span of 10 bases. CDR3 region: CASSFREVTEAFF. As DNA, the CDR3 is TGTGCCAGCAGCTTCAGGGAGGTGACTGAAGCTTTCTTT.

This clonotype was observed a few times. The rearrangement uses TRBV27 and TRBJ2-1, with D possibly being TRBD2 (7 bases). The CDR3 consists of 16 residues. The germline V gene encodes CDR1 MNHEY and CDR2 SMNVEV (reference sequence). V was pared by 2 bases and J by 6 bases, with 17 bases between. CDR3 loop: CASSLGRGGSANEQFF. CDR3 sequence (DNA): TGTGCCAGCAGTTTAGGTAGGGGGGGCTCCGCCAATGAGCAGTTCTTC.

Only a few counts were recorded for this clonotype. This sequence joins TRBV16 and TRBJ1-5; TRBD1 matches at 7 bases. Germline CDR1 is KGHSY and CDR2 is FQNENV. V lost 2 bases to trimming and J lost 0 bases; unmatched junction nucleotides: 7. The length of the CDR3 is 17 residues. This CDR3 is CASSQTSGTDSNQPQHF. The CDR3 bases are TGTGCCAGCAGCCAAACATCCGGGACAGATAGCAATCAGCCCCAGCATTTT.

In its sample, this clonotype was seen many times. The chain links TRBV14 to TRBJ1-1; D may be TRBD1 (5 bases). The CDR3 is 16 amino acids. Deletions cut 0 bases from V and 4 bases from J, with 15 bases between. Per the germline V gene, CDR1 is SGHDN and CDR2 is FVKESK. Here the CDR3 DNA reads TGTGCCAGCAGCCAAGATTTCGGGGGTTACGGCACTGAAGCTTTCTTT. Its translation: CASSQDFGGYGTEAFF.

This clonotype was seen only a few times. The chain joins TRBV7-9 to TRBJ2-5; D not certain. CDR1 is SEHNR, CDR2 FQNEAQ, per germline (reference sequence). The CDR3 loop spans 15 amino acids. The V and J ends lost 5 bases and 6 bases respectively, with 19 bases between them. The CDR3, as DNA: TGTGCCAGCAGCCCCCCGGTCGACGAGAGGAAGACCCAGTACTTC. Protein product: CASSPPVDERKTQYF.

Many counts were recorded for this clonotype. The chain couples TRBV7-2 to TRBJ2-3; TRBD2 matches 11 bases. The CDR3 spans 15 residues. V gave up 3 bases and J gave up 3 bases; unmatched junction bases: 2. The germline CDR1 and CDR2 sequences are SGHTA and FQGNSA. The CDR3 bases are TGTGCCAGCAGCTTTAGCGGGAGGGCGACAGATACGCAGTATTTT. Amino acids: CASSFSGRATDTQYF.

In its sample, this clonotype was seen many times. The CDR3 protein is CASTSGQGLTGYGYTF. The CDR3 region has the DNA TGTGCCAGCACCTCGGGACAGGGGCTTACCGGCTATGGCTACACCTTC. The J gene is TRBJ1-2, the V gene TRBV7-8; 10 nucleotides line up with TRBD1. Germline assignment: CDR1 SGHVS and CDR2 FQNEAQ. V trimming: 7 bases; J trimming: 4 bases; junction bases outside the gene matches: 12. The CDR3 runs to 16 residues.

The chain joins TRBV6-5 to TRBJ2-5; weak D call: TRBD2 (7 bases). Trimming pared 7 bases from V and 4 bases from J, leaving 19 bases between. The CDR3 consists of 15 residues. Germline V lookup: CDR1 MNHEY, CDR2 SVGAGI. As DNA, the CDR3 is TGTGCCAGCACCACCACGTGGGGGGGCGGAGAGACCCAGTACTTC. Translating it yields CASTTTWGGGETQYF.

This rearrangement joins TRBV29-1 to TRBJ1-2; a weak D match, TRBD1 (5 bases). The germline gives CDR1 SQVTM, CDR2 ANQGSEA. V was cut by 4 bases and J by 0 bases, with 18 bases left in between. This CDR3 contains 16 residues. The DNA for the CDR3 is TGCAGCGTTGTGGTCCCGCCGGGACTAACTAACTATGGCTACACCTTC. This translates into CSVVVPPGLTNYGYTF.

This clonotype came up many times. This sequence joins TRBV7-2 and TRBJ2-7, with TRBD2 matching over 9 bases. Trimming removed 1 base from V and 5 bases from J; junction bases left unmatched: 6. CDR1 SGHTA and CDR2 FQGNSA come from the germline V gene. This CDR3 has 15 amino acids. In nucleotides, the CDR3 is TGTGCCAGCAGCTTAGATATAGCGGGAGTCGACGAGCAGTACTTC. As protein: CASSLDIAGVDEQYF.

This clonotype was counted many times. This rearrangement joins TRBV12-3 or TRBV12-4 to TRBJ2-1; 9 positions agree with TRBD1. V lost 5 bases, J lost 7 bases, and 6 bases stayed unmatched. The CDR3 runs 14 residues. The CDR3 sequence is CASSEGQGGNEQFF. DNA of the CDR3: TGTGCCAGCAGTGAGGGACAGGGTGGGAATGAGCAGTTCTTC.

For this clonotype: This clone may be a read error of a much larger clone one base away. This rearrangement joins TRBV7-9 to TRBJ2-1, with D maybe TRBD2 (6 bases). The J call may be incorrect, as the DNA end agrees better with TRBJ2-7. The CDR3 covers 15 residues. Germline loops: CDR1 SEHNR, CDR2 FQNEAQ (reference sequence). CDR3 sequence (DNA): TGTGCCAGCAGCCCCCCGGGAGTCTCCTACAATGAGCAGTACTTC. This sequence encodes CASSPPGVSYNEQYF.

The sample holds a few counts of this clonotype. The CDR3 here is CASSVEAMAGHTDTQYF. CDR3 in DNA: TGTGCCAGCAGCGTAGAAGCTATGGCAGGGCACACAGATACGCAGTATTTT. This sequence joins TRBV9 and TRBJ2-3; the D gene is possibly TRBD1 (5 bases). The CDR3 contains 17 residues. Germline V lookup: CDR1 SGDLS, CDR2 YYNGEE. Trimming left V 0 bases short and J 2 bases short, with 16 bases between.

CDR3 in DNA: TGCAGTGCTAGATGGTCCGGAGGGGGGACGTACAATGAGCAGTTCTTC. Translated: CSARWSGGGTYNEQFF. This chain uses TRBV20-1 with TRBJ2-1; either TRBD1 or TRBD2 may fit D (6 bases each). The V gene's germline CDR1 is DFQATT and CDR2 SNEGSKA (reference sequence). The V end was cut by 2 bases, the J end by 4 bases, with 18 bases between. The CDR3 covers 16 residues.

This clonotype was counted many times. The genes are TRBV11-3 and TRBJ2-2, with D perhaps matching TRBD1 (6 bases). This CDR3 is built from 15 residues. The germline V gene encodes CDR1 SGHNT and CDR2 YENEEA. V lost 5 bases and J 1 base, leaving 11 bases between the germline ends. CDR3 sequence: CASSKGHRNTGELFF. The CDR3 DNA reads as TGTGCCAGCAGCAAGGGACACAGGAACACCGGGGAGCTGTTTTTT.

V is TRBV7-2 and J is TRBJ2-5; TRBD2 aligns across 7 bases. Trimming took 2 bases from V and 0 from J; bases not matched to a gene: 9. The CDR3 runs 17 residues. Per germline, CDR1 SGHTA and CDR2 FQGNSA. The CDR3 protein is CASSLRVGGMYQETQYF. CDR3 in DNA: TGTGCCAGCAGCTTAAGAGTGGGGGGGATGTACCAAGAGACCCAGTACTTC. Full variable domain (outside the CDR3, taken from reference TRBV7-2 and TRBJ2-5): GAGVSQSPSNKVTEKGKDVELRCDPISGHTALYWYRQSLGQGLEFLIYFQGNSAPDKSGLPSDRFSAERTGGSVSTLTIQRTQQEDSAVYLCASSLRVGGMYQETQYFGPGTRLLVL.